This TCR beta chain originates from a study of blood T cell repertoires in COVID-19. Clones were sequenced by immunoSEQ multiplex PCR, and TCRdb holds only the in-frame ones, with some missing. The table records around 100,000 clones, about nine tenths of them present only once. CDR3 length equals 13 residues. The germline V gene encodes CDR1 KGHSH and CDR2 LQKENI. Deletions cut 4 bases from V and 1 base from J, with 7 bases between. The sample was peripheral blood. The source is a man between 50 and 59 years old with acute or convalescent COVID-19. The rearrangement links TRBV18 to TRBJ2-5; D remains unclear. The CDR3 coding sequence is TGTGCCAGCTCACAGAGCGTCCAAGAGACCCAGTACTTC. It specifies CASSQSVQETQYF. The full variable domain, rest sourced from reference TRBV18 and TRBJ2-5, is NAGVMQNPRHLVRRRGQEARLRCSPMKGHSHVYWYRQLPEEGLKFMVYLQKENIIDESGMPKERFSAEFPKEGPSILRIQQVVRGDSAAYFCASSQSVQETQYFGPGTRLLVL.